This TCR beta chain was sequenced for a study of T-cell reconstitution after alpha-beta-depleted transplantation in children. The library targeted TCRbeta and was prepared with unique molecular identifiers. TCRdb used MiXCR to reprocess the PCR reads, holding one entry per CDR3 protein. Among about 440,000 distinct CDR3 sequences, approximately 41% were seen once, and the ten largest hold approximately 25%. This CDR3 contains 16 residues. Germline CDR1 and CDR2: SGHVS and FNYEAQ. The V and J ends lost 2 bases and 2 bases, in that order; junction bases with no gene match: 5. This chain uses TRBV7-6 with TRBJ2-1; 8 bases are a match to TRBD2. This clonotype originated in a girl aged 2 to 10 with aplastic anemia, due to receive a stem cell transplant. The sample consisted of PBMCs, taken before TCRalphabeta/CD19-depleted stem cell transplant. The DNA of the CDR3 is TGTGCCAGCAGCTTACAACCGGGACTAGCCTACAATGAGCAGTTCTTC. Its protein is CASSLQPGLAYNEQFF.